Listed below are T cell receptor beta chains from one sample, sequenced in a study of identical twins. TCRdb fed the 5' RACE reads into MiXCR, producing one record per CDR3 protein. The sample lists roughly 1,500,000 distinct CDR3 sequences; 32% were seen once. Specimen: cord blood. Receptors were obtained from a newborn girl in good health. The CDR3 runs from the conserved cysteine through the conserved F or W. The order of the fields is V gene, clone size, J gene, D gene, CDR3 length, CDR3 protein, CDR3 DNA. D genes are given only for firm matches. Clone size is stated in some rows and not others, as once, few, many or a class when expanded.

v_gene: TRBV4-2; abundance: many; j_gene: TRBJ2-1; d_gene: -; len: 15; CDR3aa: CASSQDRGSLNEQFF; CDR3nt: TGTGCCAGCAGCCAAGATCGGGGGTCCCTCAATGAGCAGTTCTTC
v_gene: TRBV10-3; abundance: -; j_gene: TRBJ2-2; d_gene: TRBD2; len: 14; CDR3aa: CAISEPSGTGELFF; CDR3nt: TGTGCCATCAGTGAGCCTAGCGGCACCGGGGAGCTGTTTTTT
v_gene: TRBV12-3/TRBV12-4; abundance: -; j_gene: TRBJ2-7; d_gene: -; len: 14; CDR3aa: CASSSLTGPYEQYF; CDR3nt: TGTGCCAGCAGTTCCCTGACGGGACCCTACGAGCAGTACTTC
v_gene: TRBV4-1; abundance: few; j_gene: TRBJ1-6; d_gene: -; len: 16; CDR3aa: CASSQDKGSYNSPLHF; CDR3nt: TGCGCCAGCAGCCAAGATAAGGGCTCCTATAATTCACCCCTCCACTTT
v_gene: TRBV20-1; abundance: few; j_gene: TRBJ1-6; d_gene: TRBD1; len: 15; CDR3aa: CSASRGTAYNSPLHF; CDR3nt: TGCAGTGCTAGCCGTGGGACAGCGTATAATTCACCCCTCCACTTT
v_gene: TRBV4-2; abundance: -; j_gene: TRBJ2-3; d_gene: -; len: 16; CDR3aa: CASSQDARPSTDTQYF; CDR3nt: TGTGCCAGCAGCCAAGACGCCAGACCTAGCACAGATACGCAGTATTTT
v_gene: TRBV6-1; abundance: few; j_gene: TRBJ1-4; d_gene: -; len: 15; CDR3aa: CASSEFRPVNEKLFF; CDR3nt: TGTGCCAGCAGTGAATTTCGGCCGGTTAATGAAAAACTGTTTTTT
v_gene: TRBV10-3; abundance: -; j_gene: TRBJ1-1; d_gene: -; len: 13; CDR3aa: CAISELMNTEAFF; CDR3nt: TGTGCCATCAGTGAATTGATGAACACTGAAGCTTTCTTT
v_gene: TRBV12-3/TRBV12-4; abundance: few; j_gene: TRBJ2-4; d_gene: TRBD1; len: 18; CDR3aa: CASTAALRQGSAKNIQYF; CDR3nt: TGTGCCAGCACCGCAGCGCTCAGACAGGGCTCAGCCAAAAACATTCAGTACTTC
v_gene: TRBV6-1; abundance: once; j_gene: TRBJ2-3; d_gene: TRBD2; len: 15; CDR3aa: CASSEQRGSTDTQYF; CDR3nt: TGTGCCAGCAGTGAACAGCGGGGGTCCACAGATACGCAGTATTTT
v_gene: TRBV3-1; abundance: few; j_gene: TRBJ2-5; d_gene: TRBD2; len: 14; CDR3aa: CASSFPGLDETQYF; CDR3nt: TGTGCCAGCAGCTTCCCGGGACTAGACGAGACCCAGTACTTC
v_gene: TRBV7-2; abundance: -; j_gene: TRBJ2-7; d_gene: -; len: 14; CDR3aa: CASSLPRPDYEQYF; CDR3nt: TGTGCCAGCAGCTTACCGCGGCCGGACTACGAGCAGTACTTC
v_gene: TRBV6-1; abundance: few; j_gene: TRBJ2-4; d_gene: -; len: 16; CDR3aa: CASRTGIRVAKNIQYF; CDR3nt: TGTGCCAGCAGGACCGGCATCAGGGTAGCCAAAAACATTCAGTACTTC
v_gene: TRBV4-2; abundance: few; j_gene: TRBJ1-5; d_gene: TRBD1; len: 15; CDR3aa: CASSLDRGGSQPQHF; CDR3nt: TGTGCCAGCAGCCTCGACAGGGGTGGTTCGCAGCCCCAGCATTTT